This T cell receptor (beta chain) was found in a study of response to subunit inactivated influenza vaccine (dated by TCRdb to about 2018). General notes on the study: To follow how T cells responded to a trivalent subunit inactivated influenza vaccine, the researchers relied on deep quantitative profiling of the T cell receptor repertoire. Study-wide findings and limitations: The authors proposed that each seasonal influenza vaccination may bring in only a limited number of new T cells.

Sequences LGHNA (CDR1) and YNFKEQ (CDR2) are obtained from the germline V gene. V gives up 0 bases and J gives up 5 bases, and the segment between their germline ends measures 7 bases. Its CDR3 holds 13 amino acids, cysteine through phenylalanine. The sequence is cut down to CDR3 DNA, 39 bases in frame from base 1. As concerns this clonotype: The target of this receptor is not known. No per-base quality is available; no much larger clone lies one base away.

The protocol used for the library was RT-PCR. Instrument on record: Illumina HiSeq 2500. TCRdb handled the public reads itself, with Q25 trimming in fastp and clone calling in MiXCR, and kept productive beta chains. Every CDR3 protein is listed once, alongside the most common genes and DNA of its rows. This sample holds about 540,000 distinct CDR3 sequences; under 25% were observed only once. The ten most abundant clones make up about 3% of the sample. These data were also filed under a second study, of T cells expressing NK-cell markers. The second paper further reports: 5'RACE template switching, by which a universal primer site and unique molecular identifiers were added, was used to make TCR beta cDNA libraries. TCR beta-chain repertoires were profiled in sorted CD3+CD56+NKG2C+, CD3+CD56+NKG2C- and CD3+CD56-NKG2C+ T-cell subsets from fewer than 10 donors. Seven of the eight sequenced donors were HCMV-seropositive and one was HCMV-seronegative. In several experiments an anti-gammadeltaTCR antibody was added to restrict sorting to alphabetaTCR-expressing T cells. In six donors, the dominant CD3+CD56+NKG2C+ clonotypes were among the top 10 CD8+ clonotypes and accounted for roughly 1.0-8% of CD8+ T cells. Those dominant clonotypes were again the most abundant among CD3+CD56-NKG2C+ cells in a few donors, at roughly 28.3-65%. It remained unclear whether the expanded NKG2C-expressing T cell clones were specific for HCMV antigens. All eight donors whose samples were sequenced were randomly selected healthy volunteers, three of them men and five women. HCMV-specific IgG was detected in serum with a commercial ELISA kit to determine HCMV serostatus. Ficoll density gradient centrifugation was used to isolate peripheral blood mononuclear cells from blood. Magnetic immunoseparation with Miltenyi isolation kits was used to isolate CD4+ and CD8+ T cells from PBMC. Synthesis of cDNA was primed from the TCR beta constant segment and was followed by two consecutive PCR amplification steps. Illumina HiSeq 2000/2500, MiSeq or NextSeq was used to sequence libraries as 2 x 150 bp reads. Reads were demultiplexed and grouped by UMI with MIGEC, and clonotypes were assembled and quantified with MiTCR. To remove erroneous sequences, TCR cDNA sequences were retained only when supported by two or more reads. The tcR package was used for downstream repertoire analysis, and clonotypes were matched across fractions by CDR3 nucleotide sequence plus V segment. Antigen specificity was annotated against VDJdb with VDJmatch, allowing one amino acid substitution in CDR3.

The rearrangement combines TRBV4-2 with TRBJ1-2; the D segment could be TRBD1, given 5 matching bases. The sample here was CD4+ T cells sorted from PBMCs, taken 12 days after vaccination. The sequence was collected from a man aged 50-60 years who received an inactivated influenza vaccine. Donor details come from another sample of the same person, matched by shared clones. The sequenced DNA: TGTGCCAGCAGCCAAGAGCAGGGATATGGCTACACCTTC. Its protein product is CASSQEQGYGYTF.